This note documents a single TCR beta chain sequence. Produced via immunoSEQ multiplex PCR; TCRdb's table is partial and in-frame only. Counted here are about 180,000 clones, about four fifths occurring once; the ten biggest clones make up about 6.5%. This CDR3 region has 13 residues. This record belongs to a study of blood T cell repertoires in COVID-19. V and J are TRBV21-1 and TRBJ1-2. TRBV21-1 is a documented pseudogene. This TCR was recovered from a man aged 70 or older with active or convalescent COVID-19. Specimen: peripheral blood. The CDR3 loop reads CASSTRRDYGYTF. CDR3 in DNA: TGTGCCAGCAGCACAAGGAGAGACTATGGCTACACCTTC.